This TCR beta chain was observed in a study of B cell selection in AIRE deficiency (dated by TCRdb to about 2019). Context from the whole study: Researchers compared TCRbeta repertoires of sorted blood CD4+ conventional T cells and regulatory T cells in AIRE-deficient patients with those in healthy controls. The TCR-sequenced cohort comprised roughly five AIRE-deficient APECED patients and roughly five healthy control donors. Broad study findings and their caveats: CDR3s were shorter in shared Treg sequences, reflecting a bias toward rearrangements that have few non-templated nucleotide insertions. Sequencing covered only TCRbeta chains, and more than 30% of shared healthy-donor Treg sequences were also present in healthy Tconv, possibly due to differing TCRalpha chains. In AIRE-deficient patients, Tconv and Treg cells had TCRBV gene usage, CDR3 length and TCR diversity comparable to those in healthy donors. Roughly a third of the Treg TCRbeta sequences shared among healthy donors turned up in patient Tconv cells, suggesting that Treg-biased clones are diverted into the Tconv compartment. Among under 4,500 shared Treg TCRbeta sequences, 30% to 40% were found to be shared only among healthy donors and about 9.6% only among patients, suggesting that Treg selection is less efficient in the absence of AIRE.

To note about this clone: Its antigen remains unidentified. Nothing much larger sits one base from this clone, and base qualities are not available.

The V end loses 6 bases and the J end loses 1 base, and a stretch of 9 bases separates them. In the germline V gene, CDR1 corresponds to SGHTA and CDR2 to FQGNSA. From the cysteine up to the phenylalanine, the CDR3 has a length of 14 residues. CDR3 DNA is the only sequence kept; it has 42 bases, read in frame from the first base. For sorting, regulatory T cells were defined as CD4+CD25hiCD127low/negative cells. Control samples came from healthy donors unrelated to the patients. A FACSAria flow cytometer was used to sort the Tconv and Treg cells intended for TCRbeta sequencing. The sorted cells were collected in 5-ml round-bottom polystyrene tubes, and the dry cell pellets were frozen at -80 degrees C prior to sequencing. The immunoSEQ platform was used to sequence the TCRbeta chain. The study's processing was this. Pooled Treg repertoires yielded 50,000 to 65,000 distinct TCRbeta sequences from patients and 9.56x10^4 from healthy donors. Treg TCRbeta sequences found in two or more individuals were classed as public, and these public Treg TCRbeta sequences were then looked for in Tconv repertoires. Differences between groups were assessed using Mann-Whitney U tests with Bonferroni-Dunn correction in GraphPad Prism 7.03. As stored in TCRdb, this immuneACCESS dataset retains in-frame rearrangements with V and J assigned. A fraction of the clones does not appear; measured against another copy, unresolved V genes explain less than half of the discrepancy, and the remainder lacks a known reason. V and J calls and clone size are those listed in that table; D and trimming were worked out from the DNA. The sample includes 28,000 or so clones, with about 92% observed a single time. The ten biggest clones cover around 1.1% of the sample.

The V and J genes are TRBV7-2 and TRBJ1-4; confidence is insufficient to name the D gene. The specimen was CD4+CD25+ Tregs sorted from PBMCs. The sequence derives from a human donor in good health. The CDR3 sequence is CASSWSGTNEKLFF. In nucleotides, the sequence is TGTGCCAGCAGTTGGTCGGGAACTAATGAAAAACTGTTTTTT.